Listed below are T cell receptor beta chains from one sample, sequenced in a study of OX40 agonist ivuxolimab in advanced cancers. Assay: immunoSEQ multiplex PCR; the TCRdb copy retains only in-frame clones and omits some. The sample consists of about 19,000 clones, roughly 70% of them appearing once. Sequencing used CD4+ or CD8+ T cells sorted from blood, obtained in a trial of the OX40 agonist ivuxolimab. These receptors were obtained from an adult with an advanced solid tumor such as melanoma, head and neck, liver or kidney cancer. Each CDR3 is given with its conserved first and last residue.

j_call v_call cdr3_aa
TRBJ2-2 TRBV15 CATRDSNLNTGELFF
TRBJ2-1 TRBV19 CASRVRGQDEQFF
TRBJ1-2 TRBV6-5 CASSYITGADYTF
TRBJ2-2 TRBV15 CATSLSWTSTNTGELFF
TRBJ2-7 TRBV27 CASSLIGESYEQYF
TRBJ2-5 TRBV5-6 CASSLFASGEETQYF
TRBJ2-7 TRBV7-9 CASSLESSGGEYEQYF
TRBJ1-2 TRBV9 CASSVNRQGYNYGYTF
TRBJ2-1 TRBV11-2 CASSLTRSSYNEQFF
TRBJ2-6 TRBV18 CASSPDLPQANVLTF
TRBJ1-2 TRBV6-5 CASSYSVGGLGGYTF
TRBJ2-7 TRBV7-9 CASSFSEVADEQYF
TRBJ2-2 TRBV9 CASSSSRDSANTGELFF
TRBJ2-5 TRBV19 CASSTRQGKETQYF
TRBJ2-1 TRBV30 CAWRPPLLWRGGSYNEQFF
TRBJ2-3 TRBV15 CATSPGLAGEDPTSTDTQYF
TRBJ1-1 TRBV28 CASSFGGEAFF
TRBJ2-5 TRBV10-2 CASRTKVIGGETQYF
TRBJ1-1 TRBV2 CASGGDSPIFF
TRBJ2-2 TRBV6-1 CASSESGGMPGELFF
TRBJ1-3 TRBV6-1 CASSGEVWGSGNTIYF
TRBJ2-7 TRBV6-6 CASSYGTGNSYEQYF
TRBJ2-1 TRBV2 CARFGMAGAPSNEQFF
TRBJ2-3 TRBV19 CASSLQGSSTDTQYF
TRBJ2-5 TRBV11-2 CASSSIETQYF
TRBJ2-1 TRBV27 CASSLSASGYNEQFF
TRBJ2-7 TRBV4-2 CASSQSAGTVTSGGYEQYF
TRBJ1-5 TRBV5-6 CASSLNMDRNQPQHF
TRBJ2-2 TRBV7-2 CASSLDWGRTGELFF
TRBJ1-4 TRBV28 CASSLDMSPSANEKLFF
TRBJ2-3 TRBV9 CASSVLAADTQYF
TRBJ2-7 TRBV5-4 CASRIPDSYEQYF
TRBJ2-1 TRBV27 CASSFWDRGVGEQFF
TRBJ2-3 TRBV18 CASSRDRGDGDTQYF
TRBJ1-4 TRBV27 CASSLMTGGEKLFF
TRBJ1-1 TRBV28 CASGTGGPTEAFF
TRBJ2-1 TRBV7-9 CASSHGPGASNEQFF
TRBJ2-7 TRBV6-5 CASSSPRGGGVYEQYF
TRBJ1-2 TRBV27 CASSLAGGGYGYTF
TRBJ2-3 TRBV27 CASSLLPSGTTDTQYF
TRBJ2-7 TRBV11-3 CASSPRIRVVSYEQYF
TRBJ1-1 TRBV10-3 CAISEQGENTEAFF
TRBJ2-3 TRBV7-9 CASSSAPGGGADTQYF
TRBJ2-1 TRBV19 CASSTGSRVGNEQFF